Shown below are 8 T cell receptor beta chains from a single sample sequenced in a study of post-analysis software for immune sequencing data. Unique molecular identifiers were present in the TCR beta cDNA libraries. TCRdb re-derived calls from the PCR reads in MiXCR, one entry per CDR3 protein. The sample consists of around 440,000 distinct CDR3 sequences, around 40% of them appearing once. Study-level points and caveats: Relative to controls, patients had about 5 TRBV segments at higher frequency, with TRBV5-6, TRBV5-1 and TRBV20-1 among these.

No antigens are known for them. The sample was blood. The source of these receptors is a girl between 5 and 17 years old with multiple sclerosis.

This clonotype was picked up one time. The chain uses TRBV7-9 and TRBJ1-6; TRBD1 matches at 7 bases. The germline CDR1 and CDR2 sequences are SEHNR and FQNEAQ (reference sequence). This CDR3 has 15 residues. J was trimmed by 2 bases and V by 4 bases; bases with no gene match: 2. The DNA of the CDR3 is TGTGCCAGCAGCTCCGGGACAGCCTATAATTCACCCCTCCACTTT. It codes for CASSSGTAYNSPLHF.

This clonotype occurred a few times. V gene TRBV24-1 combines with J gene TRBJ2-7; no firm D call. The germline V gene has CDR1 KGHDR and CDR2 SFDVKD. The CDR3 covers 13 residues. The V end was cut by 3 bases, the J end by 4 bases, with 9 bases between. CDR3 residues: CATSDPGRYEQYF. The CDR3 DNA sequence: TGTGCCACCAGTGATCCAGGACGGTACGAGCAGTACTTC.

The rearrangement uses TRBV10-3 and TRBJ1-1; 10 bases fit TRBD1. With V trimmed by 6 bases and J by 3 bases, 4 bases remained unmatched. In germline, CDR1 is ENHRY, CDR2 SYGVKD. CDR3 length: 14 residues. The CDR3 loop is CAIRGDRGDTEAFF. Written as DNA, the CDR3 is TGTGCCATCAGGGGGGACAGGGGAGACACTGAAGCTTTCTTT.

The chain joins TRBV20-1 to TRBJ2-4; D perhaps matches TRBD2 (5 bases). The CDR3 covers 12 residues. Germline CDR1 is DFQATT and CDR2 is SNEGSKA (reference sequence). Trimming cost V 6 bases and J 15 bases, with 21 bases left between them. The DNA of the CDR3 is TGCAGTGCCAACGCGGGCATCTACGAGCGGTACTTC. It translates to CSANAGIYERYF.

J is TRBJ2-5 and V is TRBV29-1, with a tentative D call TRBD1 (5 bases). Per the germline V gene, CDR1 is SQVTM and CDR2 is ANQGSEA. The CDR3 totals 13 residues. With 8 bases removed from V and 1 base from J, the gap between germline ends came to 14 bases. This CDR3 is CSLRQLLQETQYF. CDR3 nucleotides: TGCAGCTTGAGACAGCTACTCCAAGAGACCCAGTACTTC. Combining the CDR3 with reference TRBV29-1 and TRBJ2-5 gives the whole variable domain SAVISQKPSRDICQRGTSLTIQCQVDSQVTMMFWYRQQPGQSLTLIATANQGSEATYESGFVIDKFPISRPNLTFSTLTVSNMSPEDSSIYLCSLRQLLQETQYFGPGTRLLVL.

The J gene is TRBJ2-3, the V gene TRBV5-6; D not certain. V shed 6 bases and J shed 0 bases, with 14 bases lying between them. This CDR3 is built from 15 residues. From germline, CDR1 is SGHDT and CDR2 YYEEEE. The DNA of the CDR3 is TGTGCCAGCAACCGTCTTTTAGCTAGCACAGATACGCAGTATTTT. Encoded protein: CASNRLLASTDTQYF.

This clonotype was observed a handful of times. This sequence joins TRBV20-1 and TRBJ2-1, with 8 positions matching TRBD2. Germline trimming cut 7 bases from V and 5 bases from J; bases unmatched to any gene: 7. In germline, CDR1 is DFQATT, CDR2 SNEGSKA (reference sequence). The CDR3 covers 13 residues. CDR3 nucleotides: TGCAGTGGTGGGGCGGGAGGTCACAATGAGCAGTTCTTC. It encodes CSGGAGGHNEQFF.

The V gene is TRBV29-1, the J gene TRBJ2-5; no clear D. In germline, CDR1 is SQVTM, CDR2 ANQGSEA. Between the trimmed V and J ends, which lost 1 base and 2 bases, there was a span of 11 bases. The CDR3 has 14 residues. CDR3 coding DNA: TGCAGCGTTGAAGTTGGGGTAGCTCAAGAGACCCAGTACTTC. It specifies CSVEVGVAQETQYF.